The 5 T cell receptor beta chains below all came from one sample that was sequenced in a study of shared clonotypes between healthy human individuals. Naive CD8 cells, CD45RO-negative and positively selected for CCR7, excluded terminally differentiated effector memory CD45RA+ cells. The protocol was immunoSEQ multiplex PCR, while the TCRdb copy is restricted to in-frame clones and leaves out a portion. The data hold 2 million to 2.5 million clones, with approximately 94% observed a single time. What was sequenced was naive CD8+ T cells sorted from blood. The receptors here all came from a man aged 18 to 30 in good health.

The chain couples TRBV19 to TRBJ2-5, with D perhaps TRBD1 or TRBD2 (5 bases each). The CDR3 has 14 residues. V was clipped by 7 bases and J by 2 bases, with 14 bases between them. From germline, CDR1 is LNHDA and CDR2 SQIVND (reference sequence). For the CDR3, the DNA is TGTGCCAGTAAGAGTCCAGGGAGACAAGAGACCCAGTACTTC. Amino acid sequence: CASKSPGRQETQYF.

The chain joins TRBV7-2 to TRBJ2-5, with 10 bases that match TRBD1. The germline V gene has CDR1 SGHTA and CDR2 FQGNSA. This CDR3 is 13 amino acids long. The J segment lost 7 bases and the V segment lost 6 bases, leaving 5 bases of the junction unmatched. CDR3 protein: CASSPDRGATQYF. The CDR3 nucleotides read TGTGCCAGCAGTCCGGACAGGGGGGCGACCCAGTACTTC.

This chain links TRBV12-5 with TRBJ1-2; perhaps TRBD1 as D (5 bases). This CDR3 is 14 amino acids long. V gave up 1 base and J gave up 4 bases, with 10 bases separating them. In germline, CDR1 is LGHNT, CDR2 FRNRAP. The DNA of the CDR3 is TGTGCTAGTGGTTTGGGGGGCTCGGGCTATGGCTACACCTTC. Encoded protein: CASGLGGSGYGYTF.

V usage is TRBV7-2 and J usage is TRBJ2-7; D is unclear. The CDR3 runs to 12 residues. Germline CDR1 is SGHTA and CDR2 is FQGNSA. V lost 4 bases and J lost 5, with 9 bases in between. The CDR3 region is CASSSFTDEQYF. CDR3 in DNA: TGTGCCAGCAGCTCGTTTACTGACGAGCAGTACTTC.

The chain combines TRBV27 with TRBJ2-1; maybe TRBD2 (6 bases). Germline loops: CDR1 MNHEY, CDR2 SMNVEV (reference sequence). Trimming took off 8 bases at V and 5 bases at J, with 16 bases between the two ends. The CDR3 sequence is 14 residues long. The DNA of the CDR3 is TGTGCCAGCCGACCGGGACTCATAAACAATGAGCAGTTCTTC. Its protein is CASRPGLINNEQFF.